A single sample is the source of the 25 T cell receptor beta chains below, sequenced in a study of beta chain features in type 1 diabetes. Expressed TCRB transcripts got sequenced, as all isolated RNA was reverse transcribed. Libraries were prepared by immunoSEQ multiplex PCR; TCRdb keeps only in-frame clonotypes and omits some of them. This sample has tens of thousands of clones, with 50% to 75% found just once. Sequences were obtained from Tregs from blood. The receptors shown here come from a woman aged 25 to 45 in good health.

A single count supports this clone. V and J are TRBV6-5 and TRBJ2-7, with 9 bases aligning to TRBD1. V dropped 2 bases and J dropped 6; count of bases not matched to a gene: 5. Germline V gene data show CDR1 as MNHEY and CDR2 as SVGAGI. The length of the CDR3 is 14 residues. The CDR3 loop reads CASSYLGTGTEQYF. CDR3 sequence (DNA): TGTGCCAGCAGTTACCTGGGGACAGGGACCGAGCAGTACTTC.

V usage is TRBV7-2 and J usage is TRBJ1-1; TRBD1 aligns across 7 bases. The CDR3 loop spans 13 amino acids. V trimming: 3 bases; J trimming: 7 bases; junction bases outside the gene matches: 5. CDR1 and CDR2 from the germline V gene are SGHTA and FQGNSA. Written as DNA, the CDR3 is TGTGCCAGCAGCTTTAGGGGGCACGGTGAAGCTTTCTTT. Its protein product is CASSFRGHGEAFF.

In this sample, this clone turned up a few times. The chain recombines TRBV10-3 with TRBJ1-1, with a tentative D call TRBD1 (6 bases). The V gene's germline CDR1 is ENHRY and CDR2 SYGVKD. V was shortened by 10 bases and J by 4 bases, with 16 bases between the two germline ends. CDR3 length: 13 residues. As DNA, the CDR3 is TGTGCCACAAACAGGGAGACGAGCACTGAAGCTTTCTTT. Encoded protein: CATNRETSTEAFF.

This clone was seen a few times. This rearrangement joins TRBV7-9 to TRBJ2-2; 11 nucleotides align to TRBD2. Germline CDR1 SEHNR, CDR2 FQNEAQ (reference sequence). The CDR3 runs to 16 residues. V trimming: 5 bases; J trimming: 7 bases; junction bases outside the gene matches: 9. In nucleotides, the CDR3 is TGTGCCAGCAGCAGATCTAGCGGGAGGCTGGTCGGGGAGCTGTTTTTT. Translated, it gives CASSRSSGRLVGELFF.

Judged by abundance, this clone is medium-sized. The rearrangement links TRBV10-3 to TRBJ1-5, with D perhaps TRBD1 (6 bases). This CDR3 region has 14 residues. V lost 6 bases and J 4 bases, leaving 13 bases between the germline ends. Germline assignment: CDR1 ENHRY and CDR2 SYGVKD. CDR3 DNA: TGTGCCATCAGCAGGACAGCATTGAATCAGCCCCAGCATTTT. Translation: CAISRTALNQPQHF.

This clone turned up a few times. The chain carries TRBV5-1 and TRBJ1-6; 9 bases match TRBD1. Germline assignment: CDR1 SGHRS and CDR2 YFSETQ. The CDR3 sequence is 13 residues long. Germline trimming cut 5 bases from V and 10 bases from J; bases unmatched to any gene: 4. The CDR3 nucleotides read TGCGCCAGCAGGGACAGGGGAGAATCACCCCTCCACTTT. Translation: CASRDRGESPLHF.

The chain uses TRBV23-1 and TRBJ2-2, with 14 bases lining up with TRBD2. TRBV23-1 is known as an ORF, though its function is uncertain. This CDR3 contains 16 residues. After removal of 3 bases from V and 8 bases from J, the junction contained 5 bases not matched to a gene. The CDR3 region has the DNA TGCGCCAGCAGTCAGGATGGGACTAGCGGGAGAGGGGAGCTGTTTTTT. Protein product: CASSQDGTSGRGELFF.

This chain uses TRBV28 with TRBJ2-3, with 7 bases identical to TRBD2. This CDR3 has 15 residues. The V segment lost 3 bases and the J segment 3 bases; nucleotides outside the gene matches: 6. In germline, CDR1 is MDHEN, CDR2 SYDVKM. This CDR3 is CASSLGGSRTDTQYF. In DNA form, the CDR3 reads TGTGCCAGCAGTTTGGGGGGGAGCCGGACAGATACGCAGTATTTT.

This clone is labeled medium-sized. J is TRBJ2-1 and V is TRBV18; 8 bases agree with TRBD1. Germline V gene lookup returns CDR1 KGHSH and CDR2 LQKENI. The CDR3 consists of 15 residues. Trimming took 5 bases from V and 2 from J; bases not matched to a gene: 5. CDR3: CASSDWTGPYNEQFF. In DNA, the CDR3 is TGTGCCAGCTCAGACTGGACAGGGCCCTACAATGAGCAGTTCTTC.

This clone turned up a few times. The J gene is TRBJ2-1, the V gene TRBV5-1; D perhaps matches TRBD2 (5 bases). This CDR3 region has 14 residues. Germline V lookup: CDR1 SGHRS, CDR2 YFSETQ. Deletions cut 2 bases from V and 6 bases from J, with 12 bases between. The CDR3 here is CASSLSGGPNEQFF. DNA for the CDR3: TGCGCCAGCAGCTTAAGCGGAGGCCCCAATGAGCAGTTCTTC. Variable domain in full (rest from reference TRBV5-1 and TRBJ2-1): KAGVTQTPRYLIKTRGQQVTLSCSPISGHRSVSWYQQTPGQGLQFLFEYFSETQRNKGNFPGRFSGRQFSNSRSEMNVSTLELGDSALYLCASSLSGGPNEQFFGPGTRLTVL.

The genes are TRBV7-9 and TRBJ2-5; D possibly corresponds to TRBD1 (5 bases). Trimming cost V 4 bases and J 5 bases, with 20 bases left between them. The CDR3 spans 16 residues. Per the germline V gene, CDR1 is SEHNR and CDR2 is FQNEAQ (reference sequence). The CDR3 region is CASSSSGQGNWETQYF. In nucleotides, the CDR3 is TGTGCCAGCAGCTCCTCAGGTCAGGGAAATTGGGAGACCCAGTACTTC. Looking up the rest from reference TRBV7-9 and TRBJ2-5 gives the full variable domain: DTGVSQNPRHKITKRGQNVTFRCDPISEHNRLYWYRQTLGQGPEFLTYFQNEAQLEKSRLLSDRFSAERPKGSFSTLEIQRTEQGDSAMYLCASSSSGQGNWETQYFGPGTRLLVL.

This clone was picked up a small number of times. The chain uses TRBV28 and TRBJ1-1; D uncertain. Looked up from germline, CDR1 is MDHEN and CDR2 is SYDVKM. Between the trimmed V and J ends, which lost 3 bases and 2 bases, there was a span of 10 bases. The CDR3 is made up of 14 amino acids. The CDR3 loop reads CASSFLLGNTEAFF. The CDR3 DNA is TGTGCCAGCAGTTTCCTCCTGGGCAACACTGAAGCTTTCTTT. The whole variable domain, filled in from reference TRBV28 and TRBJ1-1, reads DVKVTQSSRYLVKRTGEKVFLECVQDMDHENMFWYRQDPGLGLRLIYFSYDVKMKEKGDIPEGYSVSREKKERFSLILESASTNQTSMYLCASSFLLGNTEAFFGQGTRLTVV.

This clone is medium-sized in the sample. The chain is built from TRBV23-1 and TRBJ1-5, with 7 bases identical to TRBD1. TRBV23-1 is an open reading frame whose function is uncertain. With V trimmed by 10 bases and J by 0 bases, 12 bases remained unmatched. The CDR3 contains 16 residues. The chain's CDR3 is CAMDRTPTYSNQPQHF. In DNA form, the CDR3 reads TGCGCCATGGACAGGACACCAACTTATAGCAATCAGCCCCAGCATTTT.

This clone was counted once. V is TRBV4-2 and J is TRBJ2-6; 10 bases map to TRBD1. Germline V gene lookup returns CDR1 LGHNA and CDR2 YNFKEQ. J lost 0 bases, V lost 3 bases, and 5 bases had no gene match. The CDR3 consists of 18 residues. CDR3 coding DNA: TGTGCCAGCAGCCATGGGGACAGGGGTGTCTCTGGGGCCAACGTCCTGACTTTC. Protein product: CASSHGDRGVSGANVLTF.

The chain joins TRBV5-1 to TRBJ2-1; 14 bases are a match to TRBD2. CDR3 length equals 16 residues. After removal of 2 bases from V and 12 bases from J, the junction contained 10 bases not matched to a gene. Germline values: CDR1 SGHRS, CDR2 YFSETQ. This chain's CDR3 is CASSLGGLAGAKRQFF. The CDR3 coding sequence is TGCGCCAGCAGCTTAGGGGGACTAGCGGGAGCAAAGAGGCAGTTCTTC. The full variable domain, completed using reference TRBV5-1 and TRBJ2-1, is KAGVTQTPRYLIKTRGQQVTLSCSPISGHRSVSWYQQTPGQGLQFLFEYFSETQRNKGNFPGRFSGRQFSNSRSEMNVSTLELGDSALYLCASSLGGLAGAKRQFFGPGTRLTVL.

The chain links TRBV15 to TRBJ2-1, with D tentatively TRBD2 (5 bases). CDR1 LNHNV and CDR2 YYDKDF come from the germline V gene (reference sequence). Trimming took 0 bases from V and 0 from J, leaving 6 bases between them. The CDR3 length is 15 residues. CDR3 in DNA: TGTGCCACCAGCAGAGATCGGGGCTCCTACAATGAGCAGTTCTTC. Protein sequence: CATSRDRGSYNEQFF. The full variable domain, rest sourced from reference TRBV15 and TRBJ2-1, is DAMVIQNPRYQVTQFGKPVTLSCSQTLNHNVMYWYQQKSSQAPKLLFHYYDKDFNNEADTPDNFQSRRPNTSFCFLDIRSPGLGDTAMYLCATSRDRGSYNEQFFGPGTRLTVL.

This chain uses TRBV7-2 with TRBJ2-7, with 13 bases that match TRBD2. The CDR3 extends over 14 amino acids. The V and J ends lost 5 bases and 7 bases, in that order; junction bases with no gene match: 5. Germline V gives CDR1 SGHTA, CDR2 FQGNSA. The CDR3 protein is CASSPGTSGAEQYF. As DNA, the CDR3 is TGTGCCAGCAGCCCCGGGACTAGCGGGGCGGAGCAGTACTTC. Filled out from reference TRBV7-2 and TRBJ2-7, the complete variable domain reads GAGVSQSPSNKVTEKGKDVELRCDPISGHTALYWYRQSLGQGLEFLIYFQGNSAPDKSGLPSDRFSAERTGGSVSTLTIQRTQQEDSAVYLCASSPGTSGAEQYFGPGTRLTVT.

The J gene is TRBJ2-2, the V gene TRBV5-4, with D hard to call. Germline V lookup: CDR1 SGHNT, CDR2 YYREEE (reference sequence). The CDR3 has 13 residues. The germline V and J ends were trimmed by 3 bases and 6 bases, with 9 bases remaining between them. The CDR3 bases are TGTGCCAGCAGCTCCAGGTGGGCCGGGGAGCTGTTTTTT. Translating it yields CASSSRWAGELFF.

This clone occurred a few times. J is TRBJ1-1 and V is TRBV5-4, with 11 nucleotides matching TRBD1. With V trimmed by 0 bases and J by 4 bases, 2 bases remained unmatched. Germline V gene sequence: CDR1 SGHNT, CDR2 YYREEE (reference sequence). CDR3 length: 15 residues. The CDR3 DNA is TGTGCCAGCAGCTTGGCCGGGACAGGGGGCACTGAAGCTTTCTTT. Translation: CASSLAGTGGTEAFF.

With respect to this clone: A junction end diverges from the germline sequence, so it may reflect a read error. The CDR3 region is CASSLGSGSQGETQYF. For the CDR3, the DNA is TGTGCTAGCAGCTTAGGTAGCGGGAGTCAGGGTGAGACCCAGTACTTC. The chain combines TRBV7-7 with TRBJ2-5; 9 nucleotides line up with TRBD2. Germline CDR1 is SSHAT and CDR2 is FNYEAQ (reference sequence). CDR3 length equals 16 residues.

This chain joins TRBV9 and TRBJ2-2; the D gene is possibly TRBD2 (5 bases). Trimming left V 0 bases short and J 5 bases short, with 17 bases between. The CDR3 runs 17 residues. CDR1 SGDLS and CDR2 YYNGEE come from the germline V gene. The CDR3 loop is CASSVDGNRGRTGELFF. The CDR3 DNA sequence: TGTGCCAGCAGCGTAGATGGAAACAGAGGGAGAACCGGGGAGCTGTTTTTT.

This clone was observed a handful of times. The chain joins TRBV28 to TRBJ2-7, with 8 bases that match TRBD2. The V and J ends lost 7 bases and 7 bases, in that order; junction bases with no gene match: 12. The CDR3 extends over 14 amino acids. Looked up from germline, CDR1 is MDHEN and CDR2 is SYDVKM. The CDR3 nucleotides are TGTGCCAGCACCCAATCCTTAGGCGGGGGGGAGCAGTACTTC. It codes for CASTQSLGGGEQYF.

The chain carries TRBV2 and TRBJ1-2, with TRBD1 matching over 9 bases. Germline CDR1 is SNHLY and CDR2 is FYNNEI. The CDR3 has 18 residues. The V segment lost 0 bases and the J segment 8 bases; nucleotides outside the gene matches: 16. CDR3 in amino acids: CASSEALLARTGARGYTF. DNA for the CDR3: TGTGCCAGCAGTGAAGCGCTTCTTGCGCGGACAGGGGCAAGGGGCTACACCTTC.

The V gene is TRBV7-2, the J gene TRBJ2-2; D may be TRBD1 (6 bases). V was cut by 7 bases and J by 6 bases, with 15 bases left in between. The V gene's germline CDR1 is SGHTA and CDR2 FQGNSA. This CDR3 contains 14 residues. CDR3 DNA sequence: TGTGCCAGCAACACACAGGGTTCGGCCGGGGAGCTGTTTTTT. Translating gives CASNTQGSAGELFF.

This clone was counted a single time. V usage is TRBV7-9 and J usage is TRBJ2-7; 12 bases agree with TRBD2. Germline values: CDR1 SEHNR, CDR2 FQNEAQ (reference sequence). The V and J ends lost 5 bases and 7 bases, in that order; junction bases with no gene match: 6. The CDR3 spans 14 residues. The CDR3 loop is CASSPLAGGLEQYF. Written as DNA, the CDR3 is TGTGCCAGCAGCCCACTAGCGGGAGGACTGGAGCAGTACTTC.